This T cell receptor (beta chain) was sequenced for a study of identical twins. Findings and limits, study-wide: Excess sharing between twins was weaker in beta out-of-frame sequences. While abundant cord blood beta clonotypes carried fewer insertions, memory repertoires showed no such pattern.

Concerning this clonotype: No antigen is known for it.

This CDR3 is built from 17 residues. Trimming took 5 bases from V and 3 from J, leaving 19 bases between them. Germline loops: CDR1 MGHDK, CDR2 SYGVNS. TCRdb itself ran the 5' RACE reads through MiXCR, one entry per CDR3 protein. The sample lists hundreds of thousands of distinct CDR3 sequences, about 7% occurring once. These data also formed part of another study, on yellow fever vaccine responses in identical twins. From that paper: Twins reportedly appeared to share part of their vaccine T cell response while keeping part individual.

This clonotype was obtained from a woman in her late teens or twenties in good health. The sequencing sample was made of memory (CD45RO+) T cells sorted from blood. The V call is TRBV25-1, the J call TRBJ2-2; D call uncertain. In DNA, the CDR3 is TGTGCCAGCAGTACCCCCCCGACCAAGCGACACACCGGGGAGCTGTTTTTT. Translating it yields CASSTPPTKRHTGELFF.